This T cell receptor beta chain was recorded in a study of CD8+ T cells in alopecia areata. Study-wide background: Once tofacitinib had been taken for 6 to 18 months, 6 months off drug followed.

To note about this clone: Its antigen remains unknown.

Treatment specified: oral pan-JAK inhibitor, 5-10 mg twice daily. Study results and limitations: Sequencing of scalp tissue also captures the resident alphabeta T cells of normal skin. Although TCR sharing was seen in mice, sharing across patients was less clear, possibly for HLA-related reasons. The study found that many expanded lesional clones persisted in scalp and blood during tofacitinib.

RNA extraction was followed by reverse transcription into cDNA, which acted as the sequencing template. Sequencing was performed with immunoSEQ multiplex PCR; in TCRdb, only in-frame clones are kept and a portion is missing. The sample records about 180,000 clones, about 53% being singletons. Material: CD8+ T cells sorted from blood, obtained at week 24, from a patient treated with tofacitinib. The source is a human donor with alopecia areata.

In DNA, the CDR3 is TGTGCCAGCAGCTCGTACCGAGCGGGGGGGCTGGCAGATACGCAGTATTTT. Amino acids: CASSSYRAGGLADTQYF. The chain employs TRBV7-8 and TRBJ2-3, with 10 bases matching TRBD2. The V and J ends lost 4 bases and 4 bases, in that order; junction bases with no gene match: 11. Germline V gives CDR1 SGHVS, CDR2 FQNEAQ. The CDR3 length is 17 residues.